The clone carrying this T cell receptor (beta chain) has a handful of counts. Its target is not known. This specimen comes from a study of post-analysis software for immune sequencing data. Across the whole study: Relapsing-remitting, secondary progressive and progressive-relapsing courses of multiple sclerosis were included. Study-wide results and limits: Significantly lower normalized Chao1 diversity was found in patients with multiple sclerosis relative to controls. Among several TRBV segments more frequent in patients than controls were TRBV5-6, TRBV5-1 and TRBV20-1. Clustering by F measure revealed strong co-clustering among samples prepared together in one batch.

Included in the TCR beta cDNA libraries were unique molecular identifiers. Hundreds of thousands of cDNA molecules came from roughly 0.93 to 9.6 million T cells. TCRdb called the PCR reads again in MiXCR, with one record for every CDR3 protein. Here the sample spans over 700,000 distinct CDR3 sequences, less than 35% being singletons. Germline loops: CDR1 LGHDT, CDR2 YNNKEL (reference sequence). The CDR3 length is 15 residues. The V end lost 1 base, the J end lost 0 bases, and 7 bases lay between the germline ends. The sample taken for sequencing was blood. This clonotype was obtained from a girl aged 5-17 years with multiple sclerosis. The V and J genes are TRBV3-1 and TRBJ2-1, with D unclear. The CDR3 sequence: CASSQALSSYNEQFF. CDR3 nucleotide sequence: TGTGCCAGCAGCCAAGCCCTGAGCTCCTACAATGAGCAGTTCTTC.